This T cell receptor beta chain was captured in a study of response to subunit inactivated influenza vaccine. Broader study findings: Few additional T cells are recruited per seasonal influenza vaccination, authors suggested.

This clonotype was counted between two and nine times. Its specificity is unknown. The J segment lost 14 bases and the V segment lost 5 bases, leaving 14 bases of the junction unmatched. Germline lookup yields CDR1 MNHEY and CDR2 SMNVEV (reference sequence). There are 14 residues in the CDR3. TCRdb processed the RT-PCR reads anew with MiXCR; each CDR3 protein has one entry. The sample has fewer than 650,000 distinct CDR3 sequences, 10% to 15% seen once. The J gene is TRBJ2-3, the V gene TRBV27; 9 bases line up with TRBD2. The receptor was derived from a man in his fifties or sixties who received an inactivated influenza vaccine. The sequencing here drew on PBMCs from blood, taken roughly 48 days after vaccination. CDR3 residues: CASSLKLAGFQRYF. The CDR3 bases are TGTGCCAGCAGTCTCAAACTAGCGGGCTTCCAGAGGTATTTT.